The sample holds a few counts of the clone carrying this TCR beta chain. The germline V gene has CDR1 SEHNR and CDR2 FQNEAQ (reference sequence). The V and J ends lost 5 bases and 5 bases, in that order; junction bases with no gene match: 10. This CDR3 comprises 16 residues. The iRepertoire nested amplicon-rescue multiplex PCR amplified TCR alpha and beta CDR3s from RNA. TCRdb re-analysed the multiplex PCR reads in MiXCR, keeping a single row per CDR3 protein. This sample has about 380,000 distinct CDR3 sequences, with 41% found just once. This specimen comes from a study of glioma-infiltrating T cells.

The sequenced sample was glioma tissue, nonneoplastic brain tissue, or PBMCs (not recorded which). The clonotype was recovered from a human donor with low-grade glioma or glioblastoma, undergoing nonglioma brain surgery, or in good health (not recorded which). The chain combines TRBV7-9 with TRBJ2-5; 11 nucleotides align to TRBD2. The DNA for the CDR3 is TGTGCCAGCAGCATCTATTTAGCGGGAGGGATGGAGACCCAGTACTTC. Its translation: CASSIYLAGGMETQYF.